The source of this T cell receptor beta chain is a study of human thymus T cells. The study's findings and limits: Thymic repertoires from unrelated individuals overlapped highly, related research reported. V and J genes seemed to be used with bias in thymic and blood repertoires.

V shed 2 bases and J 5 bases; nucleotides not matched to a gene: 27. The CDR3 length is 22 residues. Germline V gene data show CDR1 as MGHRA and CDR2 as YSYEKL. Thymic material originated from resections removed in the course of corrective heart surgery. The repertoire was sequenced with immunoSEQ multiplex PCR; TCRdb's copy has only in-frame clones and lacks some. The data hold about 130,000 clones, with over 85% observed a single time. Remarks on this clone: The antigen is unknown.

J is TRBJ1-1 and V is TRBV4-1; TRBD1 agrees at 9 bases. The sequenced sample consisted of thymus tissue. This receptor was obtained from a boy less than two years old with a congenital heart defect but otherwise immunologically healthy. The CDR3: CASSQLYPGQGRILKEGTEAFF. As DNA, the CDR3 is TGCGCCAGCAGCCAACTTTACCCGGGACAGGGTAGAATTTTAAAGGAAGGGACTGAAGCTTTCTTT.